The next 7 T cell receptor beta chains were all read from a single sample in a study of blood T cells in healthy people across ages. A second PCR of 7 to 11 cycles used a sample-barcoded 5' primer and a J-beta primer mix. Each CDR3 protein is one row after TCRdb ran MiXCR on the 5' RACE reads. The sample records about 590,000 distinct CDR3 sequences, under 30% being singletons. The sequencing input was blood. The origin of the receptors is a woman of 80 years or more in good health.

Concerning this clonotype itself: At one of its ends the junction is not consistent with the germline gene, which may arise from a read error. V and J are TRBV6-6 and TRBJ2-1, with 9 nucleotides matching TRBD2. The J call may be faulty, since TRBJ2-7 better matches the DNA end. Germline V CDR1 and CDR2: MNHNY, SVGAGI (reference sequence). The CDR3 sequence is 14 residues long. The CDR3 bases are TGTGCCTGCAGCTCTAGCGGGGTCAACAATGAGCAGTACTTC. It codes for CACSSSGVNNEQYF.

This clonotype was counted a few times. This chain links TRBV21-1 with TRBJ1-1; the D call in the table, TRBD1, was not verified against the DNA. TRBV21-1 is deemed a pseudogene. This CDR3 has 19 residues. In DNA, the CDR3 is TGTGCCAGCAGCAAGTTAAAGGGACAGGGGGCTTTGGGGAACACTGAAGCTTTCTTT. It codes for CASSKLKGQGALGNTEAFF.

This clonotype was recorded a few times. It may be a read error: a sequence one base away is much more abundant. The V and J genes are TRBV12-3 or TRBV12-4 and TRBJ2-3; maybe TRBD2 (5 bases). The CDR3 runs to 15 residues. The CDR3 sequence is CASSFEAASTDAQYF. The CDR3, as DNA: TGTGCCAGCAGTTTTGAAGCGGCTAGCACAGATGCGCAGTATTTT.

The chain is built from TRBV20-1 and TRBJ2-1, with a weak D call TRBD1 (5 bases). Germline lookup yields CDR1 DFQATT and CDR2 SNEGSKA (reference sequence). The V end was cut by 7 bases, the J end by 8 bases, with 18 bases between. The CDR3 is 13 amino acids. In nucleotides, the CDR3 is TGCAGTGTTAGGCAGGGCACGCGTGATGAGCAGTTCTTC. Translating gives CSVRQGTRDEQFF.

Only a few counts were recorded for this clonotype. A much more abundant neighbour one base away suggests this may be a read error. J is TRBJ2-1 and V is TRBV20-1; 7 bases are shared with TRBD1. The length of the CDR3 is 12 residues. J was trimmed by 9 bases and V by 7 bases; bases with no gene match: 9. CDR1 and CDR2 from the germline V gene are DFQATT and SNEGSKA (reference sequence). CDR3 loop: CSGIQGFGEQFF. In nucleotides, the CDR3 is TGCAGTGGTATACAGGGGTTTGGTGAGCAGTTCTTC.

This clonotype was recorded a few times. CDR3 nucleotide sequence: TGTGCCAGCAGTTCGGTTAAAGGTTCACCCCTCCACTTT. Translated, it gives CASSSVKGSPLHF. The chain links TRBV6-5 to TRBJ1-6; no clear D gene. V was trimmed by 4 bases and J by 9 bases, leaving 10 bases between them. CDR3 size: 13 residues. The germline gives CDR1 MNHEY, CDR2 SVGAGI.

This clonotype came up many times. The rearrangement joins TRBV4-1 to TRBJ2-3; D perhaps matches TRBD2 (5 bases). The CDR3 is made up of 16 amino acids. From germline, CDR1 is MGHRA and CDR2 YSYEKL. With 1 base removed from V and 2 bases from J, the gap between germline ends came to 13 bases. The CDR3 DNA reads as TGCGCCAGCAGCCAAGTAGGACGGGGAGCCACAGATACGCAGTATTTT. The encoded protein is CASSQVGRGATDTQYF.